The TCR beta chain under discussion was sequenced for a study of T cells in Graves' hyperthyroidism and ophthalmopathy. Study-level results: Most clonotypes that expanded in the thyroid above 0.001 also showed up in blood.

This clonotype was detected many times. What it recognizes is unknown. This CDR3 comprises 14 residues. V was shortened by 6 bases and J by 4 bases, with 18 bases between the two germline ends. Germline lookup yields CDR1 DFQATT and CDR2 SNEGSKA (reference sequence). These patients, aged 18 to 65, had recently diagnosed hyperthyroidism lasting under 2 months. Reasons for excluding patients were uncontrolled infection, other autoimmune disease, pregnancy or lactation. Template material for amplifying TCR beta CDR3 regions consisted of RNA transcripts. The HTBI primer set drove a first-round RT-PCR of the TCR CDR3. TCRdb independently ran MiXCR on the multiplex PCR reads; one entry per CDR3 protein. The sample records some 140,000 distinct CDR3 sequences, about 20% being singletons.

The TCR originated in a woman aged 45-65 years with Graves' hyperthyroidism that later progressed to Graves' ophthalmopathy. The rearrangement uses TRBV20-1 and TRBJ1-1; D may be TRBD1 (5 bases). The sample comprised blood. The CDR3 region has the DNA TGCAGTGCCAGGGTGGCAGGTGGGTCCACTGAAGCTTTCTTT. This encodes CSARVAGGSTEAFF.